The present T cell receptor (beta chain) was sequenced within a study of blood T cell repertoires in COVID-19 (dated by TCRdb to 2020 to 2022). Regarding the study in general: Samples covering the acute and convalescent phases of COVID-19 were provided by collaborators in the United States, Italy and Spain. The material from the prospective study consisted of cDNA or gDNA derived from T cells, B-cell-depleted T cells, or PBMCs. Subjects who had been exposed to COVID-19, were actively infected with it, or had recovered from it provided the deeply sampled blood TCRbeta repertoires that made up the dataset. The samples were drawn from the first 160 participants of the ongoing ImmuneRACE study and from 1,254 subjects provided by 6 global collaborators. The repertoires were released in a freely available public database meant as a resource for research on the immune response to SARS-CoV-2. Where HLA class I and class II types were available, the types were taken from metadata supplied by the sample provider, not from assay-based typing. A de-identified subject ID, COVID-19 status, age in years and sex were almost always included in the sample metadata.

After removal of 6 bases from V and 2 bases from J, the junction retains 4 bases not matched to a gene. From a lookup of the germline V gene, CDR1 and CDR2 are SGHTA and FQGNSA. The CDR3 starts with the cysteine, ends with the phenylalanine, and has 15 residues. CDR3 DNA is the only sequence kept; it has 45 bases, read in frame from the first base. Results the study describes overall, beyond this receptor: How much clinical and demographic metadata was included differed by source and by participant, and the metadata was provided uncurated.

About this clone itself: Its antigen is currently not known. The input lacks base qualities; no much larger clone sits a single base away.

Whole blood was collected in K2EDTA tubes by collaborating institutions according to the institutions' own protocols. For TCRbeta analysis, collaborator samples were shipped as frozen whole blood, as isolated PBMCs, or as DNA extracted from either sample type. TCRbeta CDR3 regions were amplified from genomic DNA using the immunoSEQ Assay, a bias-controlled multiplex PCR. As for how the authors treated the data: Within the assay, amplification of reference gene primers was used to estimate how many nucleated cells each sample contained. To quantify the absolute abundance of each unique TCRbeta CDR3 rearrangement, sequence reads were collapsed and filtered. Productive Simpson clonality was computed per sample as the square root of Simpson's diversity index over productive rearrangements. Sourced from immuneACCESS, this table was stored by TCRdb with only in-frame sequences that have V and J called. A share of the clones is absent; for the studies checked, an unresolved V gene accounts for under half, and the remainder has no known explanation. The DNA gave D and trimming, while V, J and clone size come from that table. For this sample there are some 140,000 clones; 91% appear just once. Around 0.55% of the sample is held by the ten biggest clonotypes.

The chain is assembled from TRBV7-2 and TRBJ2-7; TRBD2 agrees with 13 junctional bases. The origin of this receptor is a man aged 50 to 59 with acute or convalescent COVID-19. What was sequenced was peripheral blood. The sequenced DNA is TGTGCCAGCAGGGGGGGACTAGCGGGGACCTACGAGCAGTACTTC. Its translation is CASRGGLAGTYEQYF.